Given below is one T cell receptor beta chain in context. Antigen specificity is unknown. The sample originates from a study of T cell repertoires in cytomegalovirus infection. In the study overall: Public signatures in TCR beta pointed to CMV infection and matching HLA type. Whole-study results and caveats: Dominating the ex vivo response were HLA-C-restricted CMV-specific TCR beta clonotypes.

TCRdb processed the reads anew with MiXCR; each CDR3 protein has one entry. This table has 650,000 to 900,000 distinct CDR3 sequences, 25% to 35% appearing once. The CDR3 consists of 15 residues. V trimming: 3 bases; J trimming: 4 bases; junction bases outside the gene matches: 3. Per germline, CDR1 MDHEN and CDR2 SYDVKM. This chain joins TRBV28 and TRBJ2-1, with 10 bases that match TRBD2. The sequenced sample was cultured CD8+ T cells from PBMCs, obtained from culture after CMV antigen stimulation. The TCR was taken from a human donor in good health (CMV status not recorded). Some clones in this sample may be carry-over from other donors' samples. DNA for the CDR3: TGTGCCAGCAGTTTGAGGACTAGCGGTTACAATGAGCAGTTCTTC. Amino acids: CASSLRTSGYNEQFF.